The source of this T cell receptor (beta chain) is a study of T cell responses to AZD1222 COVID-19 vaccine. Findings of the study overall: Repertoires were obtained only post-peak T cell response. The donors showed a predominance of white British ancestry and of females, with possible underestimation of clonal diversity.

Concerning this clone: Its antigen is unidentified.

The method was immunoSEQ multiplex PCR; TCRdb's version includes in-frame clones alone and lacks a portion of them. This sample has around 100,000 clones, with just under 95% found just once. Material: peripheral blood, obtained on day 0 of AZD1222 vaccination. The source is an adult in good health.

CDR3 sequence reads: CASSLGIQSGFSYEQYF. The CDR3 region has the DNA TGTGCCAGCAGCTTAGGTATACAGTCGGGTTTCTCCTACGAGCAGTACTTC. The V call is TRBV7-2, the J call TRBJ2-7; no definite D call. The V gene lost 1 base and the J gene lost 0 bases, with 16 bases spanning the gap. The germline CDR1 and CDR2 sequences are SGHTA and FQGNSA. There are 17 residues in the CDR3.